The 23 T cell receptor beta chains in this list originate from one sample, sequenced in a study of shared clonotypes between healthy human individuals. TCRdb's copy holds only in-frame clones and misses some; the assay was immunoSEQ multiplex PCR. The table lists around 940,000 clones, over 75% of them singletons. The sample consisted of memory CD4+ T cells sorted from blood. Specified subset: CD45RA-negative fraction. The origin of the receptors is a man aged 18-30 years in good health.

The gene calls are TRBV9 and TRBJ1-6, with a tentative D call TRBD1 (6 bases). V lost 0 bases to trimming and J lost 7 bases, with 11 bases between them. From germline, CDR1 is SGDLS and CDR2 YYNGEE. The CDR3 spans 15 residues. For the CDR3, the DNA is TGTGCCAGCAGCGTAGTCGGGGGCACGAATTCACCCCTCCACTTT. Its protein is CASSVVGGTNSPLHF.

To note about this clone: Other DNA sequences in the sample encode the same CDR3. This chain links TRBV7-9 with TRBJ1-2; a weak D match, TRBD1 (6 bases). The germline gives CDR1 SEHNR, CDR2 FQNEAQ (reference sequence). The V end lost 2 bases, the J end lost 4 bases, and 8 bases lay between the germline ends. The CDR3 loop spans 13 amino acids. The CDR3 sequence is CASSLRGAYGYTF. CDR3 sequence (DNA): TGTGCCAGCAGCTTACGGGGGGCCTATGGCTACACCTTC.

The rearrangement links TRBV10-1 to TRBJ2-7; 9 bases are shared with TRBD1. Unmatched junction bases numbered 11, after V lost 5 bases and J lost 3 bases. Looked up from germline, CDR1 is WNHNN and CDR2 is SYGVQD (reference sequence). The CDR3 consists of 16 residues. The CDR3 loop reads CASSPGPGQGDYEQYF. The CDR3 coding sequence is TGCGCCAGCAGTCCTGGACCGGGACAGGGTGACTACGAGCAGTACTTC.

This clone has a handful of counts. J is TRBJ1-6 and V is TRBV6-1; 9 nucleotides align to TRBD1. The ends lost 6 bases at V and 8 bases at J; junction bases unmatched: 5. Germline lookup yields CDR1 MNHNS and CDR2 SASEGT. The CDR3 sequence is 14 residues long. The CDR3 spells CASRGTGTDSPLHF. CDR3 DNA: TGTGCCAGCAGGGGGACAGGGACTGATTCACCCCTCCACTTT.

This chain joins TRBV5-1 and TRBJ1-1, with D perhaps matching TRBD1 (6 bases). The V and J ends lost 2 bases and 4 bases respectively, with 12 bases between them. CDR1 and CDR2 from the germline V gene are SGHRS and YFSETQ. The CDR3 is made up of 14 amino acids. This CDR3 reads CASSLTQGVTEAFF. The CDR3 DNA follows: TGCGCCAGCAGCTTAACACAGGGCGTCACTGAAGCTTTCTTT.

The chain joins TRBV5-1 to TRBJ1-2; D gene unclear. Germline loops: CDR1 SGHRS, CDR2 YFSETQ. Deletions cut 0 bases from V and 4 bases from J, with 10 bases between. This CDR3 has 14 amino acids. The CDR3 DNA reads as TGCGCCAGCAGCTTGGGGGCAGAGCCCTATGGCTACACCTTC. The encoded protein is CASSLGAEPYGYTF.

A few counts support this clone. The V gene is TRBV28, the J gene TRBJ1-2; unclear D gene. The V and J ends lost 8 bases and 1 base respectively, with 11 bases between them. CDR1 and CDR2 (germline): MDHEN, SYDVKM. The CDR3 has 13 amino acids. CDR3 in DNA: TGTGCCAGCTTTAGAGAGCTTAACTATGGCTACACCTTC. The encoded protein is CASFRELNYGYTF.

The rearrangement links TRBV5-1 to TRBJ2-5; 9 bases align to TRBD1. The CDR3 spans 15 residues. CDR1 is SGHRS and CDR2 is YFSETQ in the germline V gene. J was trimmed by 5 bases and V by 4 bases; bases with no gene match: 9. The CDR3 sequence is CASSDVQGAGETQYF. CDR3 nucleotides: TGCGCCAGCAGCGACGTACAGGGGGCCGGCGAGACCCAGTACTTC.

V and J are TRBV28 and TRBJ1-2; no clear D gene. Trimming removed 5 bases at V and 4 bases at J, with 8 bases between. The germline V gene encodes CDR1 MDHEN and CDR2 SYDVKM. The CDR3 is 12 residues long. As DNA, the CDR3 is TGTGCCAGCAGTATCCGGACCTATGGCTACACCTTC. Translating gives CASSIRTYGYTF.

The V gene is TRBV12-5, the J gene TRBJ2-1, with 10 bases lining up with TRBD2. CDR1 is LGHNT, CDR2 FRNRAP, per germline. With 0 bases clipped from V and 7 bases from J, the junction kept 15 bases outside the gene matches. The CDR3 runs to 19 residues. CDR3 residues: CASGLVASGSYYVRNEQFF. In DNA form, the CDR3 reads TGTGCTAGTGGTTTGGTCGCTAGCGGGAGTTATTACGTTCGGAATGAGCAGTTCTTC.

This chain connects TRBV5-1 to TRBJ2-5; D assignment may be TRBD1 or TRBD2 (5 bases each). Trimming stripped 4 bases from V and 3 bases from J, with 13 bases between. Germline V CDR1 and CDR2: SGHRS, YFSETQ. This CDR3 region has 14 residues. CDR3 loop: CASSRDGIEETQYF. CDR3 DNA sequence: TGCGCCAGCAGCCGGGACGGGATCGAAGAGACCCAGTACTTC.

The rearrangement joins TRBV4-2 to TRBJ2-5; 9 bases are shared with TRBD2. Germline CDR1 reads LGHNA; CDR2 reads YNFKEQ. The CDR3 is 17 residues long. Trimming removed 2 bases from V and 6 bases from J; junction bases left unmatched: 13. The CDR3 nucleotides read TGTGCCAGCAGCCAATCCTATAGAGTAGCGGGGGCCCAGACCCAGTACTTC. Residues: CASSQSYRVAGAQTQYF.

This clone has ten or more counts. The rearrangement joins TRBV5-1 to TRBJ2-7; D is perhaps TRBD1 (5 bases). Per germline, CDR1 SGHRS and CDR2 YFSETQ. The germline V and J ends were trimmed by 4 bases and 1 base, with 18 bases remaining between them. The CDR3 totals 16 residues. The CDR3 protein is CASSEETGSRSYEQYF. CDR3 nucleotide sequence: TGCGCCAGCAGCGAAGAAACAGGTTCCAGGTCCTACGAGCAGTACTTC.

The V call is TRBV28, the J call TRBJ2-4; TRBD2 matches at 10 bases. Germline V CDR1 and CDR2: MDHEN, SYDVKM. The junction had 12 bases not matched to a gene; V was cut back by 6 bases and J by 7 bases. The CDR3 contains 16 residues. This CDR3 is CASRDTDRGLANIQYF. CDR3 in DNA: TGTGCCAGCAGAGATACCGACAGGGGACTAGCGAACATTCAGTACTTC.

J is TRBJ2-5 and V is TRBV4-2, with 10 bases fitting TRBD2. CDR1 is LGHNA and CDR2 is YNFKEQ in the germline V gene. V was pared by 0 bases and J by 2 bases, with 3 bases of the junction left unmatched. The CDR3 has 16 residues. CDR3 protein: CASSQDISGGQETQYF. DNA of the CDR3: TGTGCCAGCAGCCAAGATATTAGCGGGGGGCAAGAGACCCAGTACTTC.

This clone was observed once. This chain joins TRBV29-1 and TRBJ1-1; a weak D match, TRBD1 (5 bases). This CDR3 contains 13 residues. V was pared by 4 bases and J by 6 bases, with 15 bases between. Germline V gene sequence: CDR1 SQVTM, CDR2 ANQGSEA. DNA of the CDR3: TGCAGCGTTGTCCAGGGAGGGGTCGCTGAAGCTTTCTTT. This codes for CSVVQGGVAEAFF. Based on the CDR3 plus reference TRBV29-1 and TRBJ1-1, the full variable domain is SAVISQKPSRDICQRGTSLTIQCQVDSQVTMMFWYRQQPGQSLTLIATANQGSEATYESGFVIDKFPISRPNLTFSTLTVSNMSPEDSSIYLCSVVQGGVAEAFFGQGTRLTVV.

The chain couples TRBV2 to TRBJ2-7; 12 nucleotides agree with TRBD2. The CDR3 is 15 residues long. Trimming took 6 bases from V and 0 from J; bases not matched to a gene: 3. Per germline, CDR1 SNHLY and CDR2 FYNNEI. CDR3 in DNA: TGTGCCAGCAGGGGGGGACTAGCGGGCTCCTACGAGCAGTACTTC. This codes for CASRGGLAGSYEQYF. Supplemented by reference TRBV2 and TRBJ2-7, the full variable domain reads EPEVTQTPSHQVTQMGQEVILRCVPISNHLYFYWYRQILGQKVEFLVSFYNNEISEKSEIFDDQFSVERPDGSNFTLKIRSTKLEDSAMYFCASRGGLAGSYEQYFGPGTRLTVT.

The rearrangement links TRBV15 to TRBJ1-3; TRBD1 is a possible D gene (5 bases). Germline-derived CDR1 and CDR2 are LNHNV and YYDKDF (reference sequence). The CDR3 contains 14 residues. V was trimmed by 2 bases and J by 4 bases, leaving 9 bases between them. This CDR3 reads CATSRPGLGNTIYF. CDR3 DNA sequence: TGTGCCACCAGCAGACCGGGACTGGGAAACACCATATATTTT.

The rearrangement joins TRBV4-2 to TRBJ2-7; 9 bases line up with TRBD1. Germline V CDR1 and CDR2: LGHNA, YNFKEQ. V was clipped by 0 bases and J by 1 base; unmatched bases: 4. This CDR3 has 16 residues. CDR3 sequence reads: CASSQDRGQGSYEQYF. DNA of the CDR3: TGTGCCAGCAGCCAAGATCGGGGACAGGGTTCCTACGAGCAGTACTTC.

This sequence joins TRBV15 and TRBJ2-7; 11 bases align to TRBD2. After removal of 6 bases from V and 2 bases from J, the junction contained 3 bases not matched to a gene. Germline V gene data show CDR1 as LNHNV and CDR2 as YYDKDF (reference sequence). The CDR3 has 14 residues. CDR3: CATSRLAGPYEQYF. The CDR3 DNA reads as TGTGCCACCAGTCGACTAGCGGGACCCTACGAGCAGTACTTC. Looking up the rest from reference TRBV15 and TRBJ2-7 gives the full variable domain: DAMVIQNPRYQVTQFGKPVTLSCSQTLNHNVMYWYQQKSSQAPKLLFHYYDKDFNNEADTPDNFQSRRPNTSFCFLDIRSPGLGDTAMYLCATSRLAGPYEQYFGPGTRLTVT.

This sequence joins TRBV2 and TRBJ1-6; D gene ambiguous. The CDR3 extends over 11 amino acids. CDR1 SNHLY and CDR2 FYNNEI come from the germline V gene. V was clipped by 5 bases and J by 7 bases, with 3 bases between them. CDR3 protein: CASSMNSPLHF. The CDR3 bases are TGTGCCAGCAGTATGAATTCACCCCTCCACTTT. The whole variable domain, remainder taken from reference TRBV2 and TRBJ1-6, is EPEVTQTPSHQVTQMGQEVILRCVPISNHLYFYWYRQILGQKVEFLVSFYNNEISEKSEIFDDQFSVERPDGSNFTLKIRSTKLEDSAMYFCASSMNSPLHFGNGTRLTVT.

The chain uses TRBV6-5 and TRBJ1-1, with D perhaps matching TRBD1 (6 bases). The CDR3 is 14 amino acids. Germline CDR1 and CDR2: MNHEY and SVGAGI. Trimming shortened V by 5 bases and J by 4 bases, and 14 bases separated the two germline ends. The CDR3 sequence is CASSDGGRTTEAFF. For the CDR3, the DNA is TGTGCCAGCAGTGACGGGGGGCGGACCACTGAAGCTTTCTTT.

For this clone: This specimen includes other DNA sequences encoding the same CDR3. The rearrangement joins TRBV2 to TRBJ2-7, with 7 bases fitting TRBD1. The germline V gene encodes CDR1 SNHLY and CDR2 FYNNEI. This CDR3 has 13 amino acids. Trimming took 4 bases from V and 2 from J; bases not matched to a gene: 2. Here the CDR3 reads CASSVQGAYEQYF. CDR3 coding DNA: TGTGCCAGCAGTGTGCAGGGGGCCTACGAGCAGTACTTC. The variable domain in full, with the rest retrieved from reference TRBV2 and TRBJ2-7, is EPEVTQTPSHQVTQMGQEVILRCVPISNHLYFYWYRQILGQKVEFLVSFYNNEISEKSEIFDDQFSVERPDGSNFTLKIRSTKLEDSAMYFCASSVQGAYEQYFGPGTRLTVT.